This TCR beta chain was identified during a study of blood T cell repertoires in COVID-19. TCRdb keeps only in-frame clones here, not all; method: immunoSEQ multiplex PCR. This table has 200,000 to 250,000 clones, 80% to 90% appearing once. The CDR3 has 15 amino acids. Trimming shortened V by 3 bases and J by 9 bases, and 20 bases separated the two germline ends. CDR1 is MDHEN, CDR2 SYDVKM, per germline. The clonotype comes from a man over 45 who had recovered from COVID-19. V gene TRBV28 combines with J gene TRBJ1-2; a possible D gene is TRBD1 (6 bases). The sample comprised peripheral blood. The chain's CDR3 is CASSFPRDRTLSYTF. The CDR3 DNA follows: TGTGCCAGCAGTTTCCCCCGCGACAGGACATTGAGCTACACCTTC.